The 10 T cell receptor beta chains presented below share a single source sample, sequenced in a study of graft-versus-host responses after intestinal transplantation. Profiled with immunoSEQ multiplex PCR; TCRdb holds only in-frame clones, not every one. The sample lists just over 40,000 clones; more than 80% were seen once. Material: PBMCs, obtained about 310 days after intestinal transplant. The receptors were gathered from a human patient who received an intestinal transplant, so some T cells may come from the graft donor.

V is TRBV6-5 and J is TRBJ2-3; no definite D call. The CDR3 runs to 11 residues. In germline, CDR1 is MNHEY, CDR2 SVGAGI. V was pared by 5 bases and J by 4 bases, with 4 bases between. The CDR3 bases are TGTGCCAGCAGTAGGGCAGATACGCAGTATTTT. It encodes CASSRADTQYF.

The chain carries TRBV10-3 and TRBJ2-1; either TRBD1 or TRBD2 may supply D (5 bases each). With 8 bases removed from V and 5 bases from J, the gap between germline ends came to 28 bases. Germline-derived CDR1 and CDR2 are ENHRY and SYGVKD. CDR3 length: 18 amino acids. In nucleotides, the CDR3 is TGTGCCATCGGCGTAGAACGCCAGGGACCAGCCCGCCACAATGAGCAGTTCTTC. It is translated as CAIGVERQGPARHNEQFF.

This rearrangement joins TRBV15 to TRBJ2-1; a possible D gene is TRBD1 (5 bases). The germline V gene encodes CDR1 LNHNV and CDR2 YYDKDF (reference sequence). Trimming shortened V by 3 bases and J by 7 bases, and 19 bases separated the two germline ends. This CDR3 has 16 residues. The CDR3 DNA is TGTGCCACCAGCAGCGCTGACAGATTGTCTTGGAATGAGCAGTTCTTC. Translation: CATSSADRLSWNEQFF.

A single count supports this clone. The CDR3 DNA reads TGTGCCAGCAGAGAACCGGGACAGGGGACCTACGAGCAGTACTTC. This encodes CASREPGQGTYEQYF. V usage is TRBV6-1 and J usage is TRBJ2-7, with 10 bases aligning to TRBD1. Unmatched junction bases numbered 7, after V lost 6 bases and J lost 2 bases. Germline CDR1 and CDR2: MNHNS and SASEGT. This CDR3 comprises 15 residues.

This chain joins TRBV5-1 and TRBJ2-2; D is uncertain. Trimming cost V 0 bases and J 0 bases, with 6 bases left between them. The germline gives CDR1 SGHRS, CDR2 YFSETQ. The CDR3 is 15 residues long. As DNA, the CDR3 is TGCGCCAGCAGCTTGGCCTTAGCGAACACCGGGGAGCTGTTTTTT. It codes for CASSLALANTGELFF.

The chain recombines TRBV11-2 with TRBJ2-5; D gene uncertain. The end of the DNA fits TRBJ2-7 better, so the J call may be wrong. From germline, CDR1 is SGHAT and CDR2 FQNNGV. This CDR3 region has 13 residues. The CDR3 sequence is CASSLSSSYEQYF. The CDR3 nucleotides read TGTGCCAGCAGCTTATCCAGCTCCTACGAGCAGTACTTC.

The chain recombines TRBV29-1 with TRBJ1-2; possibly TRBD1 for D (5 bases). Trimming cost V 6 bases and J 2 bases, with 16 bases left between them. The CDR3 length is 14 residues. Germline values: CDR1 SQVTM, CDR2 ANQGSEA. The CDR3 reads CSVTLGGRNYGYTF. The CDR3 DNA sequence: TGCAGCGTGACCCTTGGGGGACGAAACTATGGCTACACCTTC.

The CDR3 DNA reads as TGTGCCAGCAGCCGCCACGTAAGCTCCTATAATTCACCCCTCCACTTT. Translating it yields CASSRHVSSYNSPLHF. The chain recombines TRBV11-3 with TRBJ1-6; D remains unclear. V was clipped by 5 bases and J by 0 bases, with 11 bases between them. The germline gives CDR1 SGHNT, CDR2 YENEEA. The CDR3 loop spans 16 amino acids.

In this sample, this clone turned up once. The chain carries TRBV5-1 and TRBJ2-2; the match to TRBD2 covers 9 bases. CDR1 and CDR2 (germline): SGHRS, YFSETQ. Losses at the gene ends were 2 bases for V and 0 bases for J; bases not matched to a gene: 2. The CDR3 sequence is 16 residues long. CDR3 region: CASSFLAGTNTGELFF. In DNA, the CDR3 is TGCGCCAGCAGCTTTCTAGCGGGGACGAACACCGGGGAGCTGTTTTTT.

CDR3 sequence (DNA): TGCAGCGCCTTCTCGGCCGCTCTTAACTATGGCTACACCTTC. It yields the protein CSAFSAALNYGYTF. The V gene is TRBV29-1, the J gene TRBJ1-2; D is undetermined. The V gene's germline CDR1 is SQVTM and CDR2 ANQGSEA. The V gene lost 7 bases and the J gene lost 1 base, with 16 bases spanning the gap. This CDR3 has 14 residues.